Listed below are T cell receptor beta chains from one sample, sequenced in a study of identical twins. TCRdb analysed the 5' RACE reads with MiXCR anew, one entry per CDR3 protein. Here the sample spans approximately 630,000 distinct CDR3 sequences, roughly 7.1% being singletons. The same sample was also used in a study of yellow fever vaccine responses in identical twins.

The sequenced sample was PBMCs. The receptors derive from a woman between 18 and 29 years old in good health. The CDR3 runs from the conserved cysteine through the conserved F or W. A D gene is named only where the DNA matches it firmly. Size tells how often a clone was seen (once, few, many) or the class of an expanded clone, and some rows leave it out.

cdr3_nt: TGTGCCAGCAGCTTCCCCCAGGAAAATCACGAGCAGTACTTC; cdr3_aa: CASSFPQENHEQYF; clone_size: many; v_call: TRBV12-3/TRBV12-4; j_call: TRBJ2-7; d_call: -
cdr3_nt: TGTGCCAGCAGCTTAGGTGTCAGCCAGGGGAAATACAATGAGCAGTTCTTC; cdr3_aa: CASSLGVSQGKYNEQFF; clone_size: -; v_call: TRBV7-9; j_call: TRBJ2-1; d_call: -
cdr3_nt: TGCAGTGCTCCCCCGGGTCCAAGCTCCTACAATGAGCAGTTCTTC; cdr3_aa: CSAPPGPSSYNEQFF; clone_size: many; v_call: TRBV20-1; j_call: TRBJ2-1; d_call: -
cdr3_nt: TGTGCCAGCACTCAGACAGGGCTCCTAACCGGGGAGCTGTTTTTT; cdr3_aa: CASTQTGLLTGELFF; clone_size: -; v_call: TRBV12-3/TRBV12-4; j_call: TRBJ2-2; d_call: TRBD1
cdr3_nt: TGTGCCAGCAGCTTCACAGCTGAAAAACTGTTTTTT; cdr3_aa: CASSFTAEKLFF; clone_size: -; v_call: TRBV7-2; j_call: TRBJ1-4; d_call: -
cdr3_nt: TGTGCCAGCAGCTCCATAGCGGGAGGAAGCACAGATACGCAGTATTTT; cdr3_aa: CASSSIAGGSTDTQYF; clone_size: many; v_call: TRBV7-3; j_call: TRBJ2-3; d_call: TRBD2
cdr3_nt: TGTGCCAGCAGTTTACTCAGCGGGAGGGGAAGCTCCTACAATGAGCAGTTCTTC; cdr3_aa: CASSLLSGRGSSYNEQFF; clone_size: -; v_call: TRBV27; j_call: TRBJ2-1; d_call: TRBD2
cdr3_nt: TGTGCCAGCAGGAAAAGCGGGGGGGCCTTCCATGAGCAGTTCTTC; cdr3_aa: CASRKSGGAFHEQFF; clone_size: -; v_call: TRBV28; j_call: TRBJ2-1; d_call: TRBD2
cdr3_nt: TGTGCCACCAGCCCTCGACAGGGGGCGAATTACGAGCAGTACTTC; cdr3_aa: CATSPRQGANYEQYF; clone_size: many; v_call: TRBV15; j_call: TRBJ2-7; d_call: TRBD1
cdr3_nt: TGTGCCAGCAGCTTATTTCAGGGGAATGAGCAGTTCTTC; cdr3_aa: CASSLFQGNEQFF; clone_size: many; v_call: TRBV11-2; j_call: TRBJ2-1; d_call: -
cdr3_nt: TGTGCCAGCAGTGAAGCGACGCAGAACACCGGGGAGCTGTTTTTT; cdr3_aa: CASSEATQNTGELFF; clone_size: few; v_call: TRBV6-1; j_call: TRBJ2-2; d_call: -
cdr3_nt: TGCGCCAGCAGCCAGGACAGCTCCTACAATGAGCAGTTCTTC; cdr3_aa: CASSQDSSYNEQFF; clone_size: many; v_call: TRBV5-1; j_call: TRBJ2-1; d_call: -
cdr3_nt: TGCAGTGCTAGAGTGCGGGACCAATCCTACAATGAGCAGTTCTTC; cdr3_aa: CSARVRDQSYNEQFF; clone_size: many; v_call: TRBV20-1; j_call: TRBJ2-1; d_call: -
cdr3_nt: TGTGCCAGCAGTTACATTCGAGCTGGACTAGCGGGATCCCTCTACAATGAGCAGTTCTTC; cdr3_aa: CASSYIRAGLAGSLYNEQFF; clone_size: -; v_call: TRBV6-2/TRBV6-3; j_call: TRBJ2-1; d_call: TRBD2
cdr3_nt: TGCAGTGCTAGACCTTCGGGGGCGGCCCAAGAGACCCAGTACTTC; cdr3_aa: CSARPSGAAQETQYF; clone_size: many; v_call: TRBV20-1; j_call: TRBJ2-5; d_call: -
cdr3_nt: TGTGCCAGCAGTTTAGGACAGGTTGAAGCTTTCTTT; cdr3_aa: CASSLGQVEAFF; clone_size: many; v_call: TRBV12-3/TRBV12-4; j_call: TRBJ1-1; d_call: -
cdr3_nt: TGTGCCAGCAGTCCGGGGGCGCTATACAATGAGCAGTTCTTC; cdr3_aa: CASSPGALYNEQFF; clone_size: few; v_call: TRBV12-3/TRBV12-4; j_call: TRBJ2-1; d_call: -
cdr3_nt: TGTGCCAGCAGTGAAACAGCAGAAAGCTCTGGGGCCAACGTCCTGACTTTC; cdr3_aa: CASSETAESSGANVLTF; clone_size: -; v_call: TRBV6-1; j_call: TRBJ2-6; d_call: -
cdr3_nt: TGTGCCAGCAGTTTGGTTTTGGGGGAACAGCATTTT; cdr3_aa: CASSLVLGEQHF; clone_size: many; v_call: TRBV12-3/TRBV12-4; j_call: TRBJ1-5; d_call: -
cdr3_nt: TGCAGTGCTTCGCAGGGGGATGGCACTGAAGCTTTCTTT; cdr3_aa: CSASQGDGTEAFF; clone_size: many; v_call: TRBV20-1; j_call: TRBJ1-1; d_call: TRBD1
cdr3_nt: TGTGCCAGCAGCCCCGCGACAGAAAATCAGCCCCAGCATTTT; cdr3_aa: CASSPATENQPQHF; clone_size: many; v_call: TRBV3-1; j_call: TRBJ1-5; d_call: -
cdr3_nt: TGCGCCAGCAGCTTGGTAGGGACAGTCAGCTACAATGAGCAGTTCTTC; cdr3_aa: CASSLVGTVSYNEQFF; clone_size: many; v_call: TRBV5-1; j_call: TRBJ2-1; d_call: TRBD1
cdr3_nt: TGTGCCAGCAGAATTAGTGGCGGGGAGCTGTTTTTT; cdr3_aa: CASRISGGELFF; clone_size: many; v_call: TRBV12-3/TRBV12-4; j_call: TRBJ2-2; d_call: -
cdr3_nt: TGTGCCAGCAGCTCTAGCGGGAAAGGGTGGGATACGCAGTATTTT; cdr3_aa: CASSSSGKGWDTQYF; clone_size: -; v_call: TRBV7-3; j_call: TRBJ2-3; d_call: TRBD2
cdr3_nt: TGTGCCAGCAGCATGGACAGGGCCGCAGATACGCAGTATTTT; cdr3_aa: CASSMDRAADTQYF; clone_size: few; v_call: TRBV7-9; j_call: TRBJ2-3; d_call: TRBD1
cdr3_nt: TGTGCCAGCAGTGCCAATATAGAGAACACTGAAGCTTTCTTT; cdr3_aa: CASSANIENTEAFF; clone_size: few; v_call: TRBV6-4; j_call: TRBJ1-1; d_call: -
cdr3_nt: TGCAGCGTATTGGTATACGGGACGGACTATGGCTACACCTTC; cdr3_aa: CSVLVYGTDYGYTF; clone_size: -; v_call: TRBV29-1; j_call: TRBJ1-2; d_call: -
cdr3_nt: TGTGCCAGCAGCGTAGGTCCCCTACTAGCGGCCAACACCGGGGAGCTGTTTTTT; cdr3_aa: CASSVGPLLAANTGELFF; clone_size: -; v_call: TRBV9; j_call: TRBJ2-2; d_call: TRBD2
cdr3_nt: TGTGCCAGCAGCGGGGGACAGAACTATGTCCGCTACACCTTC; cdr3_aa: CASSGGQNYVRYTF; clone_size: -; v_call: TRBV7-2; j_call: TRBJ1-2; d_call: TRBD1
cdr3_nt: TGTGCCAGCAGTCCCAGCGGATCCACGTATAATTCACCCCTCCACTTT; cdr3_aa: CASSPSGSTYNSPLHF; clone_size: many; v_call: TRBV12-3/TRBV12-4; j_call: TRBJ1-6; d_call: -
cdr3_nt: TGCGCCAGCACCGTTCTTAACGGGGAGACCCAGTACTTC; cdr3_aa: CASTVLNGETQYF; clone_size: many; v_call: TRBV5-1; j_call: TRBJ2-5; d_call: -
cdr3_nt: TGCGCCAGCAGCTTTGAGAGGGGGGTTAGCGATGAGCAGTTCTTC; cdr3_aa: CASSFERGVSDEQFF; clone_size: -; v_call: TRBV5-1; j_call: TRBJ2-1; d_call: -
cdr3_nt: TGTGCCAGCAGGGGGACAGGGAAAGCCGGGGAGCTGTTTTTT; cdr3_aa: CASRGTGKAGELFF; clone_size: -; v_call: TRBV27; j_call: TRBJ2-2; d_call: TRBD1
cdr3_nt: TGTGCCAGCAGCCCGCGTCCGAGCGCTAGCGGGAGTATTTCCTACGAGCAGTACTTC; cdr3_aa: CASSPRPSASGSISYEQYF; clone_size: -; v_call: TRBV11-2; j_call: TRBJ2-7; d_call: TRBD2
cdr3_nt: TGCAGCGTTGACGACCGGGGGTCAACAGATACGCAGTATTTT; cdr3_aa: CSVDDRGSTDTQYF; clone_size: many; v_call: TRBV29-1; j_call: TRBJ2-3; d_call: -
cdr3_nt: TGTGCCAGCAGCCCCCGCAGCCGGAACACCGGGGAGCTGTTTTTT; cdr3_aa: CASSPRSRNTGELFF; clone_size: many; v_call: TRBV7-9; j_call: TRBJ2-2; d_call: -
cdr3_nt: TGCAGCGTTCCTCTCGGGCTAGCGGGAGGGGGCTACGAGCAGTACTTC; cdr3_aa: CSVPLGLAGGGYEQYF; clone_size: few; v_call: TRBV29-1; j_call: TRBJ2-7; d_call: TRBD2
cdr3_nt: TGTGCCAGCAGTTCCCGACTAGGAGAGACCCAGTACTTC; cdr3_aa: CASSSRLGETQYF; clone_size: few; v_call: TRBV27; j_call: TRBJ2-5; d_call: -
cdr3_nt: TGCAGTGCTAGAACTAGCGGGTTAAGAGATACGCAGTATTTT; cdr3_aa: CSARTSGLRDTQYF; clone_size: few; v_call: TRBV20-1; j_call: TRBJ2-3; d_call: TRBD2
cdr3_nt: TGTGCCAGCGGGGGACAGAGCAACACTGAAGCTTTCTTT; cdr3_aa: CASGGQSNTEAFF; clone_size: -; v_call: TRBV27; j_call: TRBJ1-1; d_call: TRBD1
cdr3_nt: TGCGCCAGCAGCAGTAATCGGGACTTCACTGAAGCTTTCTTT; cdr3_aa: CASSSNRDFTEAFF; clone_size: many; v_call: TRBV5-1; j_call: TRBJ1-1; d_call: -
cdr3_nt: TGTGCCAGCAGTTTCCTCCCGCTTAATGAGCAGTTCTTC; cdr3_aa: CASSFLPLNEQFF; clone_size: -; v_call: TRBV12-3/TRBV12-4; j_call: TRBJ2-1; d_call: -
cdr3_nt: TGTGCCAGCAGTGGGGCGGGTTCAAATGAGCAGTTCTTC; cdr3_aa: CASSGAGSNEQFF; clone_size: -; v_call: TRBV6-6; j_call: TRBJ2-1; d_call: -
cdr3_nt: TGCGCCAGCAGCTTGCGAGCTAGCGGGAGCCATGAGCAGTTCTTC; cdr3_aa: CASSLRASGSHEQFF; clone_size: -; v_call: TRBV5-1; j_call: TRBJ2-1; d_call: TRBD2
cdr3_nt: TGTGCCAGCAGTTTAGTTGGACAGGGGGACCGGGAGCTGTTTTTT; cdr3_aa: CASSLVGQGDRELFF; clone_size: few; v_call: TRBV12-3/TRBV12-4; j_call: TRBJ2-2; d_call: TRBD1
cdr3_nt: TGTGCCACCAGCAGCTGGGGAAGGGGATCTCTCTCTGGGGCCAACGTCCTGACTTTC; cdr3_aa: CATSSWGRGSLSGANVLTF; clone_size: -; v_call: TRBV15; j_call: TRBJ2-6; d_call: -
cdr3_nt: TGCAGAATGGGGTCTGGCTACACCTTC; cdr3_aa: CRMGSGYTF; clone_size: few; v_call: TRBV20-1; j_call: TRBJ1-2; d_call: -
cdr3_nt: TGTGCCATCAGTGAACCCGGGGGCCAGAGCTCTGGGGCCAACGTCCTGACTTTC; cdr3_aa: CAISEPGGQSSGANVLTF; clone_size: few; v_call: TRBV10-3; j_call: TRBJ2-6; d_call: -
cdr3_nt: TGTGCCAGCACCAGGGGTTTCGTTGAAGCTTTCTTT; cdr3_aa: CASTRGFVEAFF; clone_size: many; v_call: TRBV12-3/TRBV12-4; j_call: TRBJ1-1; d_call: -
cdr3_nt: TGCAGTGCTAGAGATGTTCTAGCGGGAGGTGGAGATACGCAGTATTTT; cdr3_aa: CSARDVLAGGGDTQYF; clone_size: few; v_call: TRBV20-1; j_call: TRBJ2-3; d_call: TRBD2
cdr3_nt: TGTGCCAGCAGGGGTGGGGCAACAGATACGCAGTATTTT; cdr3_aa: CASRGGATDTQYF; clone_size: few; v_call: TRBV6-2/TRBV6-3; j_call: TRBJ2-3; d_call: -
cdr3_nt: TGTGCCAGCTCAGGGGGTAATAACTATGGCTACACCTTC; cdr3_aa: CASSGGNNYGYTF; clone_size: -; v_call: TRBV6-6; j_call: TRBJ1-2; d_call: TRBD1